The present T cell receptor beta chain was sequenced within a study of Ad26.COV2.S vaccination and SARS-CoV-2 variants. Study-wide points: Vaccinees displayed broader spike-specific TCR repertoires than placebo recipients.

TCRdb keeps only in-frame clones here, not all; method: immunoSEQ multiplex PCR. This sample carries about 350,000 clones, about 91% of them seen once, and the ten largest clones take under 5%. As concerns this clone: Its target is not known.

V lost 3 bases to trimming and J lost 8 bases; unmatched junction nucleotides: 8. Looked up from germline, CDR1 is LGHDT and CDR2 is YNNKEL (reference sequence). The CDR3 totals 16 residues. This sequence was found in a human donor who had recovered from COVID-19. Sequencing used peripheral blood, obtained after recovery from COVID-19. The chain joins TRBV3-1 (or the pseudogene TRBV3-2) to TRBJ1-3; TRBD1 aligns across 12 bases. The CDR3: CASSQGQGAMAYTIYF. The CDR3 DNA reads as TGTGCCAGCAGCCAGGGACAGGGGGCGATGGCATACACCATATATTTT.